The subject of this entry is one TCR beta chain. The data originate from a study of blood T cells in healthy people across ages. This CDR3 comprises 11 residues. Sample-barcoded 5' priming and a J-beta primer mix drove a second PCR of about 6 to 12 cycles. A single record per CDR3 protein comes from TCRdb applying MiXCR to the 5' RACE reads. The table has roughly 680,000 distinct CDR3 sequences, 20% to 25% seen once. Material for sequencing was blood. The V gene is TRBV21-1, the J gene TRBJ1-6. TRBV21-1 corresponds to a pseudogene. The receptor was isolated from a man aged 65 to 79 in good health. CDR3 bases: TGTGCCAGCAGTCAGTGTTCACCCCTCCACTTT. It encodes CASSQCSPLHF.